The 12 T cell receptor beta chains given below trace back to one sample, sequenced in a study of T cell responses to AZD1222 COVID-19 vaccine. Here immunoSEQ multiplex PCR was the method, and the copy in TCRdb shows in-frame clones only, minus some. The sample has roughly 200,000 clones, roughly nine tenths seen once; the top ten hold approximately 4%. Source: peripheral blood, taken 28 days after the second dose of the MenACWY control vaccine. These receptor sequences come from an adult who received the MenACWY meningococcal vaccine as a control.

The chain joins TRBV27 to TRBJ2-1, with D perhaps assigned TRBD1 or TRBD2 (5 bases each). Germline V gene lookup returns CDR1 MNHEY and CDR2 SMNVEV (reference sequence). CDR3 length: 16 amino acids. The V and J ends lost 3 bases and 8 bases respectively, with 20 bases between them. CDR3 loop: CASSFPRMARGDEQFF. CDR3 sequence (DNA): TGTGCCAGCAGTTTCCCGCGGATGGCTCGGGGCGATGAGCAGTTCTTC.

The genes are TRBV30 and TRBJ1-2, with no clear D. With 5 bases removed from V and 3 bases from J, the gap between germline ends came to 10 bases. CDR1 and CDR2 (germline): GTSNPN, SVGIG (reference sequence). This CDR3 is built from 12 residues. The CDR3 here is CAWGSGDYGYTF. CDR3 sequence (DNA): TGTGCCTGGGGGTCCGGTGACTATGGCTACACCTTC.

In DNA form, the CDR3 reads TGCAGCTCTGACGGCCCCGGACAGGGGGCCACTGAAGCTTTCTTT. The encoded protein is CSSDGPGQGATEAFF. The chain couples TRBV29-1 to TRBJ1-1; 11 nucleotides agree with TRBD1. The CDR3 loop spans 15 amino acids. Unmatched junction bases numbered 12, after V lost 8 bases and J lost 4 bases. In germline, CDR1 is SQVTM, CDR2 ANQGSEA.

This chain joins TRBV4-3 and TRBJ1-2; TRBD1 aligns across 7 bases. V was pared by 3 bases and J by 5 bases, with 9 bases of the junction left unmatched. This CDR3 has 15 residues. The V gene's germline CDR1 is LGHNA and CDR2 YSLEER. CDR3 nucleotide sequence: TGCGCCAGCAGCCACCACAGGGGTGGTGGGTATGGCTACACCTTC. Residues: CASSHHRGGGYGYTF.

The chain carries TRBV6-1 and TRBJ1-2; D call uncertain. Germline-derived CDR1 and CDR2 are MNHNS and SASEGT. V was cut by 1 base and J by 6 bases, with 9 bases left in between. CDR3 length: 13 amino acids. The CDR3 here is CASSEEWYHGYTF. DNA of the CDR3: TGTGCCAGCAGTGAAGAATGGTATCATGGCTACACCTTC.

The rearrangement uses TRBV7-9 and TRBJ2-2; 9 bases are shared with TRBD2. The CDR3 covers 15 residues. Per germline, CDR1 SEHNR and CDR2 FQNEAQ (reference sequence). Trimming took 3 bases from V and 3 from J; bases not matched to a gene: 2. In DNA form, the CDR3 reads TGTGCCAGCAGCTTTAGCGGGAGAGACACCGGGGAGCTGTTTTTT. It codes for CASSFSGRDTGELFF.

J is TRBJ1-5 and V is TRBV18, with D unclear. The V end was cut by 3 bases, the J end by 3 bases, with 6 bases between. Germline V lookup: CDR1 KGHSH, CDR2 LQKENI. This CDR3 is 13 amino acids long. The CDR3 DNA follows: TGTGCCAGCTCACCGGCAGTCAATCAGCCCCAGCATTTT. It yields the protein CASSPAVNQPQHF.

This chain joins TRBV9 and TRBJ2-1; 7 bases agree with TRBD2. V lost 4 bases to trimming and J lost 11 bases; unmatched junction nucleotides: 9. Germline values: CDR1 SGDLS, CDR2 YYNGEE. CDR3 size: 13 residues. The CDR3 DNA reads as TGTGCCAGCAGCCCAGCGGGACCCGGGAAGCAGTTCTTC. It codes for CASSPAGPGKQFF.

In this sample, this clone turned up once. CDR3 sequence: CASSLEAGSLMNTEAFF. The CDR3 DNA sequence: TGTGCCAGCAGCTTAGAGGCCGGATCCCTCATGAACACTGAAGCTTTCTTT. V gene TRBV11-2 combines with J gene TRBJ1-1; D is uncertain. The CDR3 runs to 17 residues. CDR1 is SGHAT and CDR2 is FQNNGV in the germline V gene. V was shortened by 0 bases and J by 0 bases, with 14 bases between the two germline ends.

The chain is built from TRBV4-1 and TRBJ1-5, with D uncertain. This CDR3 has 14 amino acids. The germline CDR1 and CDR2 sequences are MGHRA and YSYEKL. The V and J ends lost 3 bases and 0 bases respectively, with 6 bases between them. CDR3 DNA sequence: TGCGCCAGCAGCCACCTTTATAGCAATCAGCCCCAGCATTTT. Translating gives CASSHLYSNQPQHF.

The rearrangement links TRBV19 to TRBJ1-2; D gene ambiguous. Trimming removed 4 bases from V and 0 bases from J, with 15 bases in between. This CDR3 region has 16 residues. Germline V gives CDR1 LNHDA, CDR2 SQIVND (reference sequence). The CDR3 DNA reads as TGTGCCAGTAGTACTTTAGGACGGAGAACTAACTATGGCTACACCTTC. Translation: CASSTLGRRTNYGYTF.

The chain uses TRBV6-6 and TRBJ2-1, with TRBD2 identical over 15 bases. From germline, CDR1 is MNHNY and CDR2 SVGAGI (reference sequence). CDR3 size: 14 residues. V trimming: 7 bases; J trimming: 10 bases; junction bases outside the gene matches: 5. The CDR3 region has the DNA TGTGCCAGCACCGGGACTAGCGGGGGGTGGGAGCAGTTCTTC. It encodes CASTGTSGGWEQFF.